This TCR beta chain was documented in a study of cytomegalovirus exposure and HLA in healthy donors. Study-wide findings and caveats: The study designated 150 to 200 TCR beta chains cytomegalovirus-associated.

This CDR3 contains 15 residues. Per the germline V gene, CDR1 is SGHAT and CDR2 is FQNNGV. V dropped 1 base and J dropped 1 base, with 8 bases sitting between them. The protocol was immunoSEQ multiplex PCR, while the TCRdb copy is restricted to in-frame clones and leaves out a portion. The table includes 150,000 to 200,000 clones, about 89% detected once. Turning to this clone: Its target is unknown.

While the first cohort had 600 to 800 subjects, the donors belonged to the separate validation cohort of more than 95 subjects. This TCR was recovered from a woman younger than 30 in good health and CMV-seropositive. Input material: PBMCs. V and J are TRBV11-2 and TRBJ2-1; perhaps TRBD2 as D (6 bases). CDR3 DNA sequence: TGTGCCAGCAGCTTAGCCCTAGCGTCCTACAATGAGCAGTTCTTC. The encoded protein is CASSLALASYNEQFF.